The following is a TCR beta chain sequence with its context. What antigen it recognizes has not been identified. Base qualities are not recorded, but no much larger clone differs from it by a single base. The sample is drawn from a study of post-analysis software for immune sequencing data (dated by TCRdb to 2013 to 2016). At the level of the whole study: Relapsing-remitting, secondary progressive and progressive-relapsing multiple sclerosis were recorded as disease courses, and subtype annotation was lacking for some patients. The patient repertoires were set against about 12 previously published healthy control repertoires from donors whose ages ranged from 6 to 25 years. A subset of samples was prepared in parallel using single-end sample barcoding, then pooled and co-amplified after Illumina adapter ligation. Results and caveats for the whole study, not just this receptor: Multiple sclerosis patients had significantly lower normalized Chao1 diversity than controls, a result that suggests substantial peripheral T-cell clonal expansion. Four to six TRBV segments, including TRBV5-6, TRBV5-1 and TRBV20-1, were significantly more frequent in patients than controls. Direct clustering with F measure showed strong co-clustering of samples prepared in the same batch, prompting a batch-effect correction. The multiple sclerosis patient group was slightly younger than the control group.

To demonstrate the VDJtools post-analysis software, TCR beta repertoires were profiled from the peripheral blood of 13 young patients with multiple sclerosis. The multiple sclerosis patients were children and adolescents between roughly 6 and 16 years of age. V lost 3 bases and J lost 4 bases, and the count of bases not matched to a germline gene is 7. The CDR3 sequence holds 16 residues, the cysteine and phenylalanine included. Only the CDR3 portion is preserved as DNA: 48 bases, with reading frame beginning at the first base. The germline V gene supplies CDR1 SGHVS and CDR2 FQNEAQ. The library was obtained by PCR. The sequencer listed for this sample is Illumina HiSeq 2500. To reduce PCR and sequencing biases, unique molecular identifiers were incorporated into the TCR beta cDNA libraries. Roughly 0.5 million cDNA molecules were obtained per 1 to 10 million input T cells, so each molecule approximated one T cell. Patient libraries were prepared and sequenced with the same protocol used for the earlier healthy control dataset. Within a given batch, samples were prepared together, multiplexed and sequenced on the same HiSeq lane. The authors' analysis ran thus. Raw barcoded reads were processed with MIGEC, discarding single-read molecular identifier groups before consensus assembly and CDR3 extraction. VDJtools was used for post-analysis of the clonotype tables, with diversity normalized by down-sampling every dataset to the smallest sample size. To correct batch-related cross-sample contamination, repertoire overlap clustering matched CDR3 amino acid sequences but not nucleotide sequences. In TCRdb, the public reads were trimmed at Q25 with fastp and aligned with MiXCR, with productive beta chains retained. CDR3 protein duplicates are merged, each entry listing the most common genes and DNA. V and J calls and clone size were set by TCRdb, not the authors. The sample table records hundreds of thousands of distinct CDR3 sequences; about 32% of these occur just once. 0.56% of the sample rests with the top ten.

Sequencing used blood. This clonotype was sampled from a girl between 10 and 17 years old with multiple sclerosis. The V and J genes are TRBV7-8 and TRBJ1-3, with 9 bases aligning to TRBD1. The nucleotide sequence is TGTGCCAGCAGCTTTAGGGCACAGGGGGCGGGAAACACCATATATTTT. Translated, it reads CASSFRAQGAGNTIYF. Beyond the CDR3, the reference TRBV7-8 and TRBJ1-3 genes provide the residues; the full variable domain reads: GAGVSQSPRYKVAKRGQDVALRCDPISGHVSLFWYQQALGQGPEFLTYFQNEAQLDKSGLPSDRFFAERPEGSVSTLKIQRTQQEDSAVYLCASSFRAQGAGNTIYFGEGSWLTVV.